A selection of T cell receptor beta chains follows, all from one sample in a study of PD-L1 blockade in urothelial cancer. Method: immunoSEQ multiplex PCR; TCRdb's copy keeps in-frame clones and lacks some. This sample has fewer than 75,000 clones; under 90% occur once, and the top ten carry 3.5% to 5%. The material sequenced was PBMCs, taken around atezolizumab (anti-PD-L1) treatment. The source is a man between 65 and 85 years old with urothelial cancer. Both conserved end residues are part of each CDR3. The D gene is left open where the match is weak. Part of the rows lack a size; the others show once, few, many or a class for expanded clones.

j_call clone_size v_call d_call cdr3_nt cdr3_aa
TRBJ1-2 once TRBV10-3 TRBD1 TGTGCCACGACAGGGGTTAACTATGGCTACACCTTC CATTGVNYGYTF
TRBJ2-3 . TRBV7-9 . TGTGCCAGCAGCTTAGTCGGACTTACCAGTTCCCATTTT CASSLVGLTSSHF
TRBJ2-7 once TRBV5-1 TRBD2 TGCGCCAGCAGCTTCGGGGGGGACGAGCAGTACTTC CASSFGGDEQYF
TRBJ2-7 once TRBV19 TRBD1 TGTGCCAGCCGGGGACAGGCCTCCTACGAGCAGTACTTC CASRGQASYEQYF
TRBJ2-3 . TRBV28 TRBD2 TGTGCCAGCAGTCCTAGCGGGAGTGTGGCAGATACGCAGTATTTT CASSPSGSVADTQYF
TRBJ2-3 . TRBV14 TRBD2 TGTGCCAGCAGCCCAGGGCGTCTAGCGGGAGGTGGTGATACGCAGTATTTT CASSPGRLAGGGDTQYF
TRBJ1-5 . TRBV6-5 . TGTGCCAGCAGTTATCACAGGGATAGCAATCAGCCCCAGCATTTT CASSYHRDSNQPQHF
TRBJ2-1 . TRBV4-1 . TGCGCCAGCAGCCAAGGGCCCGCGGGTCCGTTCTTC CASSQGPAGPFF
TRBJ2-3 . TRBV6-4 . TGTGCCAGCAGTGAGGGGACATCACTATTACCAGATACGCAGTATTTT CASSEGTSLLPDTQYF
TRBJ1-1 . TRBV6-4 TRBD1 TGTGCCAGCAGCGCGGGGACAGGGAGCACTGAAGCTTTCTTT CASSAGTGSTEAFF
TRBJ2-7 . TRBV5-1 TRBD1 TGCGCCAGCAGCTTCCGGGACAGGACGTACCCCCTGGCCTACGAGCAGTACTTC CASSFRDRTYPLAYEQYF
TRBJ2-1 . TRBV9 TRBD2 TGTGCCAGCAGCGTAGGCCCTAGCGGGAGGGGGGATGAGCAGTTCTTC CASSVGPSGRGDEQFF
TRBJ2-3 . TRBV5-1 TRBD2 TGCGCCAGCAGCTTCTCCCCGGGACTAGCGGGAAACCCGGATACGCAGTATTTT CASSFSPGLAGNPDTQYF
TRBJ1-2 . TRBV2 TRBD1 TGTGCCACGAACCGGGACAGGAATAACTATGGCTACACCTTC CATNRDRNNYGYTF
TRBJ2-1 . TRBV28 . TGTGCCAGCAGTCTAGCCAGGCCCCAAGGCGATGAGCAGTTCTTC CASSLARPQGDEQFF
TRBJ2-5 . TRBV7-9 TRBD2 TGTGCCAGCAGCTCTGGGACTAGCGGGAGGGCGGGGGAGACCCAGTACTTC CASSSGTSGRAGETQYF
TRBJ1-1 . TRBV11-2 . TGTGCCAGCAGCTTAGATAACGGGGGGGTCCGGGCTTTCTTT CASSLDNGGVRAFF
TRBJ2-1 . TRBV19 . TGTGCCAGTAGTCAGGACATAGCCTACAATGAGCAGTTCTTC CASSQDIAYNEQFF
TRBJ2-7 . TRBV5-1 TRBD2 TGCGCCAGCAGCTTGACTAGCGGGCCCTACGAGCAGTACTTC CASSLTSGPYEQYF
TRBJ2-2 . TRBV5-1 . TGCGCCAGCAGCTTGGACAGGAGTACCGGGGAGCTGTTTTTT CASSLDRSTGELFF
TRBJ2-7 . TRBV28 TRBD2 TGTGCCAGCAGTTTACCTAGCGGCAGAGGGGCCGAGCAGTACTTC CASSLPSGRGAEQYF
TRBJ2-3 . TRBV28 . TGTGCCAGCAGCCATGGACTTCCCTCTAGCACAGATACGCAGTATTTT CASSHGLPSSTDTQYF
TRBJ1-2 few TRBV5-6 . TGTGCCAGCAGCCCGGGTAACTATGGCTACACCTTC CASSPGNYGYTF
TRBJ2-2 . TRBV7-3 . TGTGCCAGCAGCTCCGGGGAGTCCACCGGGGAGCTGTTTTTT CASSSGESTGELFF
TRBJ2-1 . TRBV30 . TGTGCCTGGGGGAGAGGACCTAGCGACAATGAGCAGTTCTTC CAWGRGPSDNEQFF
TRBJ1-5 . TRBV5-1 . TGCGCCAGTTCACCTTCGGGGGGCAATCAGCCCCAGCATTTT CASSPSGGNQPQHF
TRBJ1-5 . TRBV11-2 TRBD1 TGTGCCAGCAGCTTGGGGGACAGAGAAAACCAGCCCCAGCATTTT CASSLGDRENQPQHF
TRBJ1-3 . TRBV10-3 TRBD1 TGTGCCATCAGAGCCGGGACAGGGAACACCATATATTTT CAIRAGTGNTIYF
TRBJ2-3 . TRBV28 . TGTGCCAGCAGTGGGGGGGGCCCATCCTACTATACGCAGTATTTT CASSGGGPSYYTQYF
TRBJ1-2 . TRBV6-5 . TGTGCCAGCAGTTACAAACACGGGAGTTATGGCTACACCTTC CASSYKHGSYGYTF
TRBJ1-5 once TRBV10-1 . TGCGCCCCGAGGGTTCAGCCCCAGCATTTT CAPRVQPQHF
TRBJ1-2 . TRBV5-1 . TGCGCCAGCAGCTTGGTCGGGACTAACTATGGCTACACCTTC CASSLVGTNYGYTF
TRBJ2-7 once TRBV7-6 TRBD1 TGTGCCAGCAGCGGACGGACAGGGCAGTACGAGCAGTACTTC CASSGRTGQYEQYF
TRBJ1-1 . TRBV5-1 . TGCGCCAGCAGCCCTTTAGGGGCCACTGAAGCTTTCTTT CASSPLGATEAFF
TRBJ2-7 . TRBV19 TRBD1 TGTGCCAGTAGGCCGGGACAGGGATGGTACGAGCAGTACTTC CASRPGQGWYEQYF
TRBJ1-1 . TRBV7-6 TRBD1 TGTGCCAGCAGCCGGGACAGGAACACTGAAGCTTTCTTT CASSRDRNTEAFF
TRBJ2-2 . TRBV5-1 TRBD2 TGCGCCAGCAGAAGACTAGCGGGGAACACCGGGGAGCTGTTTTTT CASRRLAGNTGELFF